The 7 T cell receptor beta chains given below trace back to one sample, sequenced in a study of human T cells and chemical hapten exposure. TCRdb ran MiXCR on the RACE reads and lists one entry per CDR3 protein. The repertoire includes some 200,000 distinct CDR3 sequences, 20% to 25% of them detected once, and approximately 6.4% sits in the top ten. Time point given: patch test 1, 2 weeks after DPC sensitization. This sample's treatment: therapeutic diphenylcyclopropenone sensitization with weekly scalp DPC. Specimen: whole blood, collected in connection with sensitization to the hapten diphenylcyclopropenone (DPC). These receptor sequences come from a woman aged 50 to 60 with alopecia areata. Some clones in this sample may be carry-over from other donors' samples.

This sequence joins TRBV3-1 and TRBJ2-1; TRBD2 matches at 10 bases. Germline V gives CDR1 LGHDT, CDR2 YNNKEL (reference sequence). The junction had 8 bases not matched to a gene; V was cut back by 2 bases and J by 7 bases. The CDR3 spans 16 residues. CDR3: CASSQSLAGVVNEQFF. The CDR3 nucleotides read TGTGCCAGCAGCCAAAGTCTAGCGGGAGTGGTGAATGAGCAGTTCTTC.

The sample holds a few counts of this clonotype. The chain joins TRBV7-9 to TRBJ2-3; D is possibly TRBD1 (5 bases). CDR3 size: 14 residues. Germline CDR1 is SEHNR and CDR2 is FQNEAQ (reference sequence). Trimming removed 5 bases at V and 4 bases at J, with 13 bases between. Here the CDR3 DNA reads TGTGCCAGCAGCAGGGGCACTGGGGCAGATACGCAGTATTTT. Protein: CASSRGTGADTQYF.

V and J are TRBV6-4 and TRBJ2-1; 12 bases are shared with TRBD2. After removal of 5 bases from V and 7 bases from J, the junction contained 9 bases not matched to a gene. The CDR3 has 16 residues. Germline assignment: CDR1 MRHNA and CDR2 SNTAGT. The CDR3 DNA is TGTGCCAGCAGTAGGACTAGCGGGAATACAGTGAATGAGCAGTTCTTC. It yields the protein CASSRTSGNTVNEQFF.

This clonotype came up many times. The rearrangement joins TRBV20-1 to TRBJ1-2, with TRBD1 matching 9 bases. The CDR3 runs 16 residues. Germline CDR1 is DFQATT and CDR2 is SNEGSKA (reference sequence). V was pared by 0 bases and J by 4 bases, with 9 bases of the junction left unmatched. DNA for the CDR3: TGCAGTGCTAGAGATGCCAGGACAGGGGCAGCCTATGGCTACACCTTC. Amino acid sequence: CSARDARTGAAYGYTF.

In its sample, this clonotype was seen a few times. The chain recombines TRBV3-1 with TRBJ2-3; 9 bases fit TRBD2. Germline V lookup: CDR1 LGHDT, CDR2 YNNKEL (reference sequence). CDR3 size: 17 residues. J lost 6 bases, V lost 0 bases, and 10 bases had no gene match. CDR3 sequence: CASSQDRLAGLPDTQYF. CDR3 DNA: TGTGCCAGCAGCCAAGATCGGCTAGCGGGACTTCCGGATACGCAGTATTTT.

A few counts support this clonotype. CDR3 residues: CAIRSGAITDTQYF. The CDR3 region has the DNA TGTGCCATTAGAAGCGGGGCGATCACAGATACGCAGTATTTT. The genes are TRBV10-3 and TRBJ2-3; 7 bases agree with TRBD2. The length of the CDR3 is 14 residues. The trim removed 9 bases at V and 2 bases at J, leaving 8 bases unmatched. Looked up from germline, CDR1 is ENHRY and CDR2 is SYGVKD.

This clonotype was counted only a few times. This rearrangement joins TRBV18 to TRBJ1-4; 7 bases are a match to TRBD1. Germline CDR1 reads KGHSH; CDR2 reads LQKENI. J lost 0 bases, V lost 5 bases, and 6 bases had no gene match. This CDR3 has 16 residues. CDR3 sequence (DNA): TGTGCCAGCTCAGCGGGACAGATTGCAACTAATGAAAAACTGTTTTTT. Translated, it gives CASSAGQIATNEKLFF.